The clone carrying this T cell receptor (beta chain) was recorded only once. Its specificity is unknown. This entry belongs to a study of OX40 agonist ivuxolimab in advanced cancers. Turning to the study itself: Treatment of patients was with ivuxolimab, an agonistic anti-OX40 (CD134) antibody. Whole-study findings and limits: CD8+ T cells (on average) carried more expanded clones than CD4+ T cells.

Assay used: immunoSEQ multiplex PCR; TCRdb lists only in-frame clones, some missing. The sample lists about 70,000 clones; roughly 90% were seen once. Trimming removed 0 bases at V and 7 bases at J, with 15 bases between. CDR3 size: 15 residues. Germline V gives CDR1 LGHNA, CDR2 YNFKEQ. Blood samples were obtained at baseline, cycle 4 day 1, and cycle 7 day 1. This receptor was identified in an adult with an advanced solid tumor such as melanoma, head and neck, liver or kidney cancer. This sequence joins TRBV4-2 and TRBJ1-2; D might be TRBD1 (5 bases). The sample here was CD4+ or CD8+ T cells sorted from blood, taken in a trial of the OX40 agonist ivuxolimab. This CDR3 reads CASSQDSWEGSGYTF. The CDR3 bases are TGTGCCAGCAGCCAAGATTCGTGGGAGGGGTCTGGCTACACCTTC.